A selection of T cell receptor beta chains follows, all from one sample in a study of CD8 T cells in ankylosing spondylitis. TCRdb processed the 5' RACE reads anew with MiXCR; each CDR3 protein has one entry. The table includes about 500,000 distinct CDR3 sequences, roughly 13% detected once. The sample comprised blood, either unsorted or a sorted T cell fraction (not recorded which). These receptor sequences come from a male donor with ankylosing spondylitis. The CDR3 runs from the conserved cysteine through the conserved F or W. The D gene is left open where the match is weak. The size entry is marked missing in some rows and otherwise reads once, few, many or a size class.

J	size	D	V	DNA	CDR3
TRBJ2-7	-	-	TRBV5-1	TGCGCCAGCAGCTTGGTTAATCGGTTTAGCGCTCCCTACGAGCAGTACTTC	CASSLVNRFSAPYEQYF
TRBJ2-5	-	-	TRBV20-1	TGCAGTGCTACCCGGCCAGCGGTACAAGAGACCCAGTACTTC	CSATRPAVQETQYF
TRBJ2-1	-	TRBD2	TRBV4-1	TGCGCCAGCAGCCAAGGACCGGCGGGAGAGACCTACAATGAGCAGTTCTTC	CASSQGPAGETYNEQFF
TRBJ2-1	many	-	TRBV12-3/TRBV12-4	TGTGCCAGCATCGGGACCCACAATGAGCAGTTCTTC	CASIGTHNEQFF
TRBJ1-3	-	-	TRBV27	TGTGCCAGCAAGGAGCTCTCTGGAAACACCATATATTTT	CASKELSGNTIYF
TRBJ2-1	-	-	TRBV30	TGTGCCTGGATTTTTAAGGCAGAGCAGTTCTTC	CAWIFKAEQFF
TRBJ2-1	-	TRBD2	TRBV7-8	TGTGCCAGCAGCGGCACCATGACTAGCGGGAGGGCCAATGAGCAGTTCTTC	CASSGTMTSGRANEQFF
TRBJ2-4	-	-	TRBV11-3	TGTGCCAGCAGCTTGGGGGCCCTGGAGGGAAACATTCAGTACTTC	CASSLGALEGNIQYF
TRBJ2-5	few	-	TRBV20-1	TGCAGTGCTAAAAACCCGCTTGGGGTAGAAGAGACCCAGTACTTC	CSAKNPLGVEETQYF
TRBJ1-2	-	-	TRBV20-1	TGCAGTGCTGGCAGGGAGTTGGTTCTAGGTGGCTACACCTTC	CSAGRELVLGGYTF
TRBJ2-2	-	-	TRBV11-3	TGTGCCAGCAGCGTTAGAGGCGGGGAGCTGTTTTTT	CASSVRGGELFF
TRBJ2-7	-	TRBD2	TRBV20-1	TGCAGTGCTAGAGACAGGGTACTAGCGGGGGACGAGCAGTACTTC	CSARDRVLAGDEQYF
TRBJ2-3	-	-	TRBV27	TGTGCCAGCAGTTTTGAGGGGCCATACACAGATACGCAGTATTTT	CASSFEGPYTDTQYF
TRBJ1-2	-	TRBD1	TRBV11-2	TGTGCCAGCAGCGGACAGGGTGAGAGCTATGGCTACACCTTC	CASSGQGESYGYTF
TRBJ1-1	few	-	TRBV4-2	TGTGCCAGCAGCCAAGATAACAGGGACGGGACTGAAGCTTTCTTT	CASSQDNRDGTEAFF
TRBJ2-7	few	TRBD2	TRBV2	TGTGCCAGCATGCGCGGGAGGGTGGGCGAGCAGTACTTC	CASMRGRVGEQYF
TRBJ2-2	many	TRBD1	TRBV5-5	TGTGCCAGCAGCCCCTACCTCGGGGCAGGGGGCTTCCCTGGGGAGCTGTTTTTT	CASSPYLGAGGFPGELFF
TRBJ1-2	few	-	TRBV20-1	TGCAGTGCCCTGACAGCCGCCTTGGGGGATGGCTACACCTTC	CSALTAALGDGYTF
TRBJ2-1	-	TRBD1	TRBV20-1	TGCAGTGCTGGGGACAGGGGGGCACACTCCTACAATGAGCAGTTCTTC	CSAGDRGAHSYNEQFF
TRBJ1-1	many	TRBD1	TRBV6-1	TGTGCCAGCTCGGACAGGGGGATGAACACTGAAGCTTTCTTT	CASSDRGMNTEAFF
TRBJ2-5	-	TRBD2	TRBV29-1	TGCAGCGTCACCGGGACTAGCGAGTACCAAGAGACCCAGTACTTC	CSVTGTSEYQETQYF
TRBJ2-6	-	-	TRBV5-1	TGCGCCAGCAAGCAGGACTCTGGGGCCAACGTCCTGACTTTC	CASKQDSGANVLTF
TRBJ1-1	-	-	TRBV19	TGTGCCAGTAGTATCCCAGGCGGAGGCACTGAAGCTTTCTTT	CASSIPGGGTEAFF
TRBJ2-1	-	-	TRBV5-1	TGCGCCAGCAGCGTAGTGAGCGGATTGAGCTCCTACAATGAGCAGTTCTTC	CASSVVSGLSSYNEQFF
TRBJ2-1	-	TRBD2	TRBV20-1	TGCAGTGCTAGAGTAGGCGGGAGGGCCGACGAGCAGTTCTTC	CSARVGGRADEQFF
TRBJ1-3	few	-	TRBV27	TGTGCCAGCAGTTCCAGGGTGGAAACTGGAAACACCATATATTTT	CASSSRVETGNTIYF
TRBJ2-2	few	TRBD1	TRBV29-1	TGCAGCGGGCGACAGGGATCGAACACCGGGGAGCTGTTTTTT	CSGRQGSNTGELFF
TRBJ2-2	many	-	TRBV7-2	TGTGCCAGCAGCCCCCTCGGGCGGGAGCTGTTTTTT	CASSPLGRELFF
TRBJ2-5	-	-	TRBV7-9	TGTGCCAGCGGTCGGGACATAGAAGAGACCCAGTACTTC	CASGRDIEETQYF
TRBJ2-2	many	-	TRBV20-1	TGCAGTGCTAGAGGGCCCAGGGGACATCCCACCGGGGAGCTGTTTTTT	CSARGPRGHPTGELFF
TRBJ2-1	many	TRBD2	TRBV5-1	TGCGCCAGCAGCAGCGGACTAGCGGGAGTTTTCAGTGAGCAGTTCTTC	CASSSGLAGVFSEQFF
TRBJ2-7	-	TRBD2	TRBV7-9	TGTGCCAGCAGCTTGGGGTCTAGCGGGATGTCCTACGAGCAGTACTTC	CASSLGSSGMSYEQYF
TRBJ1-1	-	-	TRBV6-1	TGTGCCACCGCAATCGGCTCATTGAACACTGAAGCTTTCTTT	CATAIGSLNTEAFF
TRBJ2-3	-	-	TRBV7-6	TGTGCCAGCAGCTCCGACAGGAGCACAGATACGCAGTATTTT	CASSSDRSTDTQYF
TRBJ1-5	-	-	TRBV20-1	TGCAGTGCTGGGGGGAGACAGGTACATCAGCCCCAGCATTTT	CSAGGRQVHQPQHF
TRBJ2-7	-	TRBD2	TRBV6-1	TGTGCCAGCAGTCCGACTAGCGGGATTAACGAGCAGTACTTC	CASSPTSGINEQYF
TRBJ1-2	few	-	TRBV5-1	TGCGCCAGCTCCGGATTCGGGGGCGCTGATGGCTACACCTTC	CASSGFGGADGYTF
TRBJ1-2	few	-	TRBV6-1	TGTGCCAGCAGTGAACGGGACAATTACTATGGCTACACCTTC	CASSERDNYYGYTF
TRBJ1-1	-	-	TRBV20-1	TGCAGTGCCTCCGCGGTCCTTCTTGGGTCTGAAGCTTTCTTT	CSASAVLLGSEAFF
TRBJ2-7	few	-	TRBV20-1	TGCAGTGCTAGAGGCTTTGTAAACGAGCAGTACTTC	CSARGFVNEQYF
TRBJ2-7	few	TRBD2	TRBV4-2	TGTGCCAGCAGCCTCCCGACTAGCGGGGACCGCCACGAGCAGTACTTC	CASSLPTSGDRHEQYF
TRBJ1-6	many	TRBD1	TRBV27	TGTGCCAGCAGTTCCTTTGGGACAGTCGCTTCACCCCTCCACTTT	CASSSFGTVASPLHF
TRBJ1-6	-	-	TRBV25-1	TGTGCCAGCAGTACGCAAGGACGGAGACTCCACTTT	CASSTQGRRLHF
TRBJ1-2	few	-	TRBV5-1	TGCGCCAGCAGCTTGAAGTCAGAGAACTATGGCTACACCTTC	CASSLKSENYGYTF
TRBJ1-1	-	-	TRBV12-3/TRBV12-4	TGTGCCAGCAGTTTAGACATGACAGAGAACACTGAAGCTTTCTTT	CASSLDMTENTEAFF
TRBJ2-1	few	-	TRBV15	TGTGCCACCAGCAGAGGACTTTATCTACCCAATGAGCAGTTCTTC	CATSRGLYLPNEQFF
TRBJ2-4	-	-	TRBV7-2	TGTGCCAGCAGCTTAGAGGGACGCCAAAACATTCAGTACTTC	CASSLEGRQNIQYF
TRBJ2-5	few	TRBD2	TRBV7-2	TGTGCCAGCGGCGGGGGATCCCAAGAGACCCAGTACTTC	CASGGGSQETQYF
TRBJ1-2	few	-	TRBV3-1	TGTGCCAGCAGCACGTTCTTGGGGGCCACGGCTGGCTACACCTTC	CASSTFLGATAGYTF
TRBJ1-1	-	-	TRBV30	TGTGCCTGGAGTAAAGGGGAAGCTTTCTTT	CAWSKGEAFF
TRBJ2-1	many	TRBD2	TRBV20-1	TGCAGTGCCCTAGCGGGGGGATCCTACAATGAGCAGTTCTTC	CSALAGGSYNEQFF
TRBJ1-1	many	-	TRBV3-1	TGTGCCAGCAGCTCGACAGCGAACACTGAAGCTTTCTTT	CASSSTANTEAFF
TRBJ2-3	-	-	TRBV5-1	TGCGCCAGCAGCTTGGATGGCGGCCCTAGCACAGATACGCAGTATTTT	CASSLDGGPSTDTQYF
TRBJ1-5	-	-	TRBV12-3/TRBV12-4	TGTGCCAGCAGTCTAGGGGGGGCCGTCGGTCAGCCCCAGCATTTT	CASSLGGAVGQPQHF
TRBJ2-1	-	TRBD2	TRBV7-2	TGTGCCAGCAGCCCGAGGAGACTAGCGGGAGTAGATGAGCAGTTCTTC	CASSPRRLAGVDEQFF
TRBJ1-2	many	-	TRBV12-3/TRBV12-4	TGTGCCAGCAGCTCCCAGGGATATGGGTATGGCTACACCTTC	CASSSQGYGYGYTF
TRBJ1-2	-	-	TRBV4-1	TGCGCCAGCAGCAAGGACGGAGCGGGGGCTAACTATGGCTACACCTTC	CASSKDGAGANYGYTF
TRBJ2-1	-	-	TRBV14	TGTGCCAGCAGCCTCCGGGACTCCCGGGATGAGCAGTTCTTC	CASSLRDSRDEQFF
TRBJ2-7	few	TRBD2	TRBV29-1	TGCAGCGCCGGGGGGGGGTTCGGAGAGCAGTACTTC	CSAGGGFGEQYF